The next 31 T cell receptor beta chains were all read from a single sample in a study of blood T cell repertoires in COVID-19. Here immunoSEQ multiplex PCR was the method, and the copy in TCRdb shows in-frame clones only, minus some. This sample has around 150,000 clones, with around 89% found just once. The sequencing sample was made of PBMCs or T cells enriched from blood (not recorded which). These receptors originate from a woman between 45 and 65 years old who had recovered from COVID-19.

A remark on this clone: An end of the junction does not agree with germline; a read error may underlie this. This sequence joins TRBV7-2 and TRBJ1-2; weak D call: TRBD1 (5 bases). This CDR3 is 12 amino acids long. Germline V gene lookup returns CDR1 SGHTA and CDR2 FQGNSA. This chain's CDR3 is CASSLAGAGQAF. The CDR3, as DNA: TGTGCCAGCAGCTTAGCTGGAGCAGGGCAGGCCTTC.

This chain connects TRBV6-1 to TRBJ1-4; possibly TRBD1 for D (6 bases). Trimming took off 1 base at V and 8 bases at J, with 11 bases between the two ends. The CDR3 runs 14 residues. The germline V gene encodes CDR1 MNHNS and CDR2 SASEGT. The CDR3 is CASSEGTGSEKLFF. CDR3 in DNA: TGTGCCAGCAGTGAAGGCACAGGGTCGGAAAAACTGTTTTTT.

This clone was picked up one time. Here the CDR3 reads CASSLTLSSSYNSPLHF. The CDR3 DNA sequence: TGTGCCAGCAGCCTCACCCTTAGCAGCTCCTATAATTCACCCCTCCACTTT. The chain employs TRBV11-3 and TRBJ1-6; D gene uncertain. The length of the CDR3 is 17 residues. Germline V lookup: CDR1 SGHNT, CDR2 YENEEA. Trimming removed 5 bases from V and 0 bases from J, with 14 bases in between. Full variable domain (rest looked up from reference TRBV11-3 and TRBJ1-6): EAGVVQSPRYKIIEKKQPVAFWCNPISGHNTLYWYLQNLGQGPELLIRYENEEAVDDSQLPKDRFSAERLKGVDSTLKIQPAELGDSAVYLCASSLTLSSSYNSPLHFGNGTRLTVT.

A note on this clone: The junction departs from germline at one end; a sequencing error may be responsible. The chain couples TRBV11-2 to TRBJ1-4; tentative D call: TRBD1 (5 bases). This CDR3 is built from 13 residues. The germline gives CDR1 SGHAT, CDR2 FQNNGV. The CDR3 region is CASSFVSGQIENF. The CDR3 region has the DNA TGTGCCAGCAGCTTCGTATCAGGGCAGATCGAGAATTTT.

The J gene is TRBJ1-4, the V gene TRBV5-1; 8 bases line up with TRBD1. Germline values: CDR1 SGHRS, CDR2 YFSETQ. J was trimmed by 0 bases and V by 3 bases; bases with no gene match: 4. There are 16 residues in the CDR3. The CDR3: CASSSTGEATNEKLFF. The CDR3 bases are TGCGCCAGCAGCTCGACAGGGGAGGCAACTAATGAAAAACTGTTTTTT. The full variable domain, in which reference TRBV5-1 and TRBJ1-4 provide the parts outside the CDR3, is KAGVTQTPRYLIKTRGQQVTLSCSPISGHRSVSWYQQTPGQGLQFLFEYFSETQRNKGNFPGRFSGRQFSNSRSEMNVSTLELGDSALYLCASSSTGEATNEKLFFGSGTQLSVL.

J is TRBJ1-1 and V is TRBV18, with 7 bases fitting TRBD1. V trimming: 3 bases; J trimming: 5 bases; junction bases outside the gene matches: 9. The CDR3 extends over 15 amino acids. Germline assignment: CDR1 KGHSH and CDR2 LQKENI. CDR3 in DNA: TGTGCCAGCTCACCGAGACAGGGAGAAGGGACTGAAGCTTTCTTT. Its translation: CASSPRQGEGTEAFF.

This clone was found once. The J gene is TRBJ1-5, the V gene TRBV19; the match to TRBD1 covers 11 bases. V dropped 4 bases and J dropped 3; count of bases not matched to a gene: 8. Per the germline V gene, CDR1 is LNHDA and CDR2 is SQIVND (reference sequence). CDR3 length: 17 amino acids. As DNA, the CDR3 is TGTGCCAGTAGTAAAGGGACAGGGGGATACTCCAATCAGCCCCAGCATTTT. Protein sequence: CASSKGTGGYSNQPQHF.

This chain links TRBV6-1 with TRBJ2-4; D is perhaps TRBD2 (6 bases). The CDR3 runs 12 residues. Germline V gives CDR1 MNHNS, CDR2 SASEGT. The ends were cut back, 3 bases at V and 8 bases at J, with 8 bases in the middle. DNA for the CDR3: TGTGCCAGCAGTGAGTGGAGGGACATTCAGTACTTC. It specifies CASSEWRDIQYF.

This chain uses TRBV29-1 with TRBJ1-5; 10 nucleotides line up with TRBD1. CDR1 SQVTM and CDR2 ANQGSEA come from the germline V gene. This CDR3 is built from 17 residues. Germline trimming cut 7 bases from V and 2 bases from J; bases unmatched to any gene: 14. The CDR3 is CSAQFITGTGGNQPQHF. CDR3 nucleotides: TGCAGCGCCCAATTTATAACCGGGACAGGGGGCAATCAGCCCCAGCATTTT.

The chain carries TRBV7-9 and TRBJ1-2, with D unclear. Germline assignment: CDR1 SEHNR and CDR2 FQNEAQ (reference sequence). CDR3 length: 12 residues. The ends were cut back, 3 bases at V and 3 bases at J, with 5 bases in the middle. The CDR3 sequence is CASSLQDYGYTF. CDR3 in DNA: TGTGCCAGCAGCTTGCAGGACTATGGCTACACCTTC.

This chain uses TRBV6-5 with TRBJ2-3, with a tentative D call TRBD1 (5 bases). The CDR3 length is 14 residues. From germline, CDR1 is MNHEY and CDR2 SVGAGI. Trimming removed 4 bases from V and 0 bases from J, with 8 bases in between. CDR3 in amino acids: CASSFRTSTDTQYF. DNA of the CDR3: TGTGCCAGCAGTTTTCGGACAAGCACAGATACGCAGTATTTT.

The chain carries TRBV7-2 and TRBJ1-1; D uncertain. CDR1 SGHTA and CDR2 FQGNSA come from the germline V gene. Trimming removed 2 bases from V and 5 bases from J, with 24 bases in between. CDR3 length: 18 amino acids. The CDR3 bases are TGTGCCAGCAGCTTATCTCCGCTAAGCTCTGGACGAGGGACTGAAGCTTTCTTT. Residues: CASSLSPLSSGRGTEAFF.

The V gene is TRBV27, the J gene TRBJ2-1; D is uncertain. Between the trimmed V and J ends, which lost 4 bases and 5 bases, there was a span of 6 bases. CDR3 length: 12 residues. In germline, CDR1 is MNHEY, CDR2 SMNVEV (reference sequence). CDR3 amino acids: CASSSPNNEQFF. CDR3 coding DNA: TGTGCCAGCAGTTCGCCTAACAATGAGCAGTTCTTC.

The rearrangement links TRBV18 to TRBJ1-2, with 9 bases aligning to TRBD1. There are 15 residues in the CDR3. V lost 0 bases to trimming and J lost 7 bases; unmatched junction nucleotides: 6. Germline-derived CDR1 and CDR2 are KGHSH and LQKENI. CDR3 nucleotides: TGTGCCAGCTCACCACCGGGACAGGGAATCTCTGGCTACACCTTC. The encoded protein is CASSPPGQGISGYTF.

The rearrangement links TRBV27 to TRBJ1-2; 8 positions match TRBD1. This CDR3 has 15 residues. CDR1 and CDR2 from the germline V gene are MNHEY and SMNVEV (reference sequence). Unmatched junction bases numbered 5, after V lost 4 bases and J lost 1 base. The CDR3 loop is CASSSQGGFNYGYTF. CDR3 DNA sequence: TGTGCCAGCAGTTCACAGGGGGGGTTTAACTATGGCTACACCTTC.

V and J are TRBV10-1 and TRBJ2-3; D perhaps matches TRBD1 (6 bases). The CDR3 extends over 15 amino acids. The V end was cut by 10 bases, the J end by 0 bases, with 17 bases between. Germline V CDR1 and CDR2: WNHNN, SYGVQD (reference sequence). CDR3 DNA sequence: TGCGCCAAGGGGGTCCCGAAATATAGCACAGATACGCAGTATTTT. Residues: CAKGVPKYSTDTQYF.

The CDR3, as DNA: TGTGCCAGCAGCTCCACGGGACAGTATGGCTACACCTTC. This sequence encodes CASSSTGQYGYTF. The chain has TRBV5-5 and TRBJ1-2; TRBD1 agrees at 7 bases. Germline-derived CDR1 and CDR2 are SGHKS and YYEKEE (reference sequence). The CDR3 spans 13 residues. V gave up 3 bases and J gave up 5 bases; unmatched junction bases: 4.

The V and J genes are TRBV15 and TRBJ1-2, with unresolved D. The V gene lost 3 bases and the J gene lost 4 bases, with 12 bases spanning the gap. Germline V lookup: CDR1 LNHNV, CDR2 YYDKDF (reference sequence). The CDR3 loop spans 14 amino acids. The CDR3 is CATSSASSTYGYTF. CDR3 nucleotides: TGTGCCACCAGCAGTGCCTCCAGTACCTATGGCTACACCTTC. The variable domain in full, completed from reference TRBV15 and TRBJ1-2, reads DAMVIQNPRYQVTQFGKPVTLSCSQTLNHNVMYWYQQKSSQAPKLLFHYYDKDFNNEADTPDNFQSRRPNTSFCFLDIRSPGLGDTAMYLCATSSASSTYGYTFGSGTRLTVV.

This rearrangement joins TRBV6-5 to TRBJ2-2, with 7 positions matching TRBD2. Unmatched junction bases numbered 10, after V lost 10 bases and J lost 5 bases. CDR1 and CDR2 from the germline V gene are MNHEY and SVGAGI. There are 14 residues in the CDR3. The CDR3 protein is CATTRGVRTGELFF. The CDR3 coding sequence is TGTGCCACGACTCGGGGGGTTAGAACCGGGGAGCTGTTTTTT.

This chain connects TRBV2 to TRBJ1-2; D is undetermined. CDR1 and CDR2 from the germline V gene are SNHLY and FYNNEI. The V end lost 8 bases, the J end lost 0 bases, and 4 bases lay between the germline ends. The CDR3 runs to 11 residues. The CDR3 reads CASGTNYGYTF. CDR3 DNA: TGTGCCAGCGGCACTAACTATGGCTACACCTTC.

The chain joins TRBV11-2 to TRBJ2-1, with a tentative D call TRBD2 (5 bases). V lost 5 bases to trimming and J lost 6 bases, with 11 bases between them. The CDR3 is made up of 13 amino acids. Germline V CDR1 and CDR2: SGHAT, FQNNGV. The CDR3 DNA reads TGTGCCAGCAGCCGCCTTCGGGGCAATGAGCAGTTCTTC. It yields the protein CASSRLRGNEQFF.

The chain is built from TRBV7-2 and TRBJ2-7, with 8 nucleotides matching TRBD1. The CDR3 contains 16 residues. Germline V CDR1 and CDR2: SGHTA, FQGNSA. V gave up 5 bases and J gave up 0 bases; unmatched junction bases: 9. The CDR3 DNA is TGTGCCAGCAGCAACTCAGGGGGCGTTAGCTCCTACGAGCAGTACTTC. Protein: CASSNSGGVSSYEQYF.

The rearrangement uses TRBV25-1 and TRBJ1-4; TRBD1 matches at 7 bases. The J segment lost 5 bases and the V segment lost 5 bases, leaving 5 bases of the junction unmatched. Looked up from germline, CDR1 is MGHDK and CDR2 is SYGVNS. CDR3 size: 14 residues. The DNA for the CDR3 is TGTGCCAGCAGTAGACAGGGTAGAAATGAAAAACTGTTTTTT. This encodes CASSRQGRNEKLFF.

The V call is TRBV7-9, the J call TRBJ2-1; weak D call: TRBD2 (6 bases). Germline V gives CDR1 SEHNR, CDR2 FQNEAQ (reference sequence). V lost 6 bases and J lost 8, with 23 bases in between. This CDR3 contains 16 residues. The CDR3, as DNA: TGTGCCAGCAGTGCGCTCCGGGACTCCCAACCCGATGAGCAGTTCTTC. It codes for CASSALRDSQPDEQFF.

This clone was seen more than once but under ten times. CDR3 sequence (DNA): TGTGCCAGTAGTAGGGACAAAAACTATGGCTACACCTTC. It is translated as CASSRDKNYGYTF. The V and J genes are TRBV19 and TRBJ1-2; perhaps TRBD1 as D (6 bases). This CDR3 region has 13 residues. Germline values: CDR1 LNHDA, CDR2 SQIVND (reference sequence). Trimming took off 4 bases at V and 2 bases at J, with 8 bases between the two ends.

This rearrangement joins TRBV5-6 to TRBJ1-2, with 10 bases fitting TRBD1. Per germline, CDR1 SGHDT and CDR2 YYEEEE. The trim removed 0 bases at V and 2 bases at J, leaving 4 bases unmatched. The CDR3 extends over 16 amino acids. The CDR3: CASSLGRQGANYGYTF. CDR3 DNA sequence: TGTGCCAGCAGCTTGGGGCGACAGGGGGCGAACTATGGCTACACCTTC.

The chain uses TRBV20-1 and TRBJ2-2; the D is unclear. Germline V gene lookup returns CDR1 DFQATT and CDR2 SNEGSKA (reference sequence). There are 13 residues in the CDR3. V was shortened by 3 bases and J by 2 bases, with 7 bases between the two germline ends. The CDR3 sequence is CSASPTNTGELFF. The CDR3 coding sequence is TGCAGTGCTAGTCCGACTAACACCGGGGAGCTGTTTTTT.

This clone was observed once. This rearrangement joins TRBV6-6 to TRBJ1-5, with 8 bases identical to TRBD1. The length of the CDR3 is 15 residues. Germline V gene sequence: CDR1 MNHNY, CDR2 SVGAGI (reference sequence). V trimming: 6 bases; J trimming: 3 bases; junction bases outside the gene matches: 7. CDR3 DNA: TGTGCCAGCAGGGGGAAACAGGGGGACAATCAGCCCCAGCATTTT. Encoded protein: CASRGKQGDNQPQHF.

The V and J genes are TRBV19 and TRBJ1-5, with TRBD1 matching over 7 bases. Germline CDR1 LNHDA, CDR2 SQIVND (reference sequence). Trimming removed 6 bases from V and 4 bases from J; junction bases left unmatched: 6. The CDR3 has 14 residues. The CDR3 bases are TGTGCCAGTAGGGGCTCGACAGGGAATCAGCCCCAGCATTTT. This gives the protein CASRGSTGNQPQHF.

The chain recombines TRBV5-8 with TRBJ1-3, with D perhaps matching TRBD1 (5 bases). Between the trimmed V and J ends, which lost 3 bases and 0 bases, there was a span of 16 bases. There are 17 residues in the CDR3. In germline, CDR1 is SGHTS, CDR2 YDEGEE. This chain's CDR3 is CASSSQGTTISGNTIYF. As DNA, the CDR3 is TGTGCCAGCAGCTCCCAGGGTACAACTATCTCTGGAAACACCATATATTTT.

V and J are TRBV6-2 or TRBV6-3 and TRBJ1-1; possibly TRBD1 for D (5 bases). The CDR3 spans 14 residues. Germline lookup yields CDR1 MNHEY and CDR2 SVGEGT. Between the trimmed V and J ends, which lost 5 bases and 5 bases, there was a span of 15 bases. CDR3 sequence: CASSLSRGVTEAFF. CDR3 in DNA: TGTGCCAGCAGTCTATCTCGGGGGGTGACTGAAGCTTTCTTT.